Below are 21 T cell receptor beta chains sequenced from a single sample in a study of blood T cell repertoires in COVID-19. Assay: immunoSEQ multiplex PCR; the TCRdb copy retains only in-frame clones and omits some. The table includes 100,000 to 120,000 clones, approximately 85% detected once. Material: peripheral blood. Receptors were obtained from a woman aged 60-75 years with acute or convalescent COVID-19.

The V and J genes are TRBV7-3 and TRBJ2-3; possibly TRBD2 for D (6 bases). The CDR3 runs 16 residues. The V end lost 5 bases, the J end lost 2 bases, and 17 bases lay between the germline ends. The germline V gene encodes CDR1 SGHTA and CDR2 FQGTGA. CDR3 amino acids: CASSRSGGGSTDTQYF. CDR3 DNA: TGTGCCAGCAGCCGTAGCGGCGGAGGCTCCACAGATACGCAGTATTTT.

The J gene is TRBJ2-1, the V gene TRBV4-1; TRBD2 agrees at 8 bases. V lost 0 bases, J lost 4 bases, and 5 bases stayed unmatched. The CDR3 loop spans 16 amino acids. The germline V gene has CDR1 MGHRA and CDR2 YSYEKL. The CDR3 reads CASSQDFASGYNEQFF. The CDR3 nucleotides read TGCGCCAGCAGCCAAGATTTTGCTAGCGGGTACAATGAGCAGTTCTTC.

This clone has just one count. The rearrangement joins TRBV19 to TRBJ1-1; 7 bases are a match to TRBD1. This CDR3 is 14 amino acids long. The V segment lost 5 bases and the J segment 2 bases; nucleotides outside the gene matches: 5. Germline V gives CDR1 LNHDA, CDR2 SQIVND (reference sequence). CDR3 nucleotides: TGTGCCAGTAGTTCCCGGACAGGAAACACTGAAGCTTTCTTT. Translated, it gives CASSSRTGNTEAFF.

The chain recombines TRBV30 with TRBJ2-5; 12 nucleotides align to TRBD2. This CDR3 has 18 residues. The V gene end was trimmed by 0 bases and the J gene end by 4 bases; junction bases not matched to a gene: 12. Germline V gene sequence: CDR1 GTSNPN, CDR2 SVGIG (reference sequence). The CDR3 bases are TGTGCCTGGAGTGTAAAAGCTAGCGGGGGGGCCAGTATAGAGACCCAGTACTTC. This translates into CAWSVKASGGASIETQYF.

The chain has TRBV19 and TRBJ1-4; 7 nucleotides agree with TRBD1. Germline-derived CDR1 and CDR2 are LNHDA and SQIVND (reference sequence). After removal of 6 bases from V and 3 bases from J, the junction contained 7 bases not matched to a gene. The CDR3 consists of 15 residues. The CDR3 sequence is CASRRRTGSNEKLFF. CDR3 DNA sequence: TGTGCCAGTAGACGTCGGACAGGCTCTAATGAAAAACTGTTTTTT.

The gene calls are TRBV9 and TRBJ1-2, with D perhaps TRBD1 (5 bases). The germline gives CDR1 SGDLS, CDR2 YYNGEE. The CDR3 spans 14 residues. Between the trimmed V and J ends, which lost 0 bases and 2 bases, there was a span of 8 bases. CDR3 residues: CASSVVGGNYGYTF. As DNA, the CDR3 is TGTGCCAGCAGCGTAGTCGGGGGAAACTATGGCTACACCTTC.

The chain joins TRBV7-9 to TRBJ2-1, with D possibly matching TRBD1 (6 bases). This CDR3 is built from 16 residues. Germline loops: CDR1 SEHNR, CDR2 FQNEAQ (reference sequence). Trimming shortened V by 5 bases and J by 5 bases, and 19 bases separated the two germline ends. CDR3 in amino acids: CASSPRDTPSDNEQFF. Written as DNA, the CDR3 is TGTGCCAGCAGCCCCCGGGACACCCCATCGGACAATGAGCAGTTCTTC.

The chain couples TRBV25-1 to TRBJ2-5; a weak D match, TRBD1 (6 bases). V was clipped by 6 bases and J by 7 bases, with 21 bases between them. Germline loops: CDR1 MGHDK, CDR2 SYGVNS. The CDR3 covers 15 residues. CDR3 sequence (DNA): TGTGCCAGCAGCGCCCCCCACACAGGGCTGGGGACCCAGTACTTC. Its translation: CASSAPHTGLGTQYF.

The gene calls are TRBV4-3 and TRBJ2-7; TRBD2 aligns across 15 bases. J lost 2 bases, V lost 0 bases, and 8 bases had no gene match. The CDR3 runs 19 residues. CDR1 is LGHNA and CDR2 is YSLEER in the germline V gene. CDR3 sequence reads: CASSQDPPGLAGGTYEQYF. CDR3 nucleotide sequence: TGCGCCAGCAGCCAAGATCCACCGGGACTAGCGGGGGGCACCTACGAGCAGTACTTC.

The chain links TRBV27 to TRBJ1-2, with TRBD1 matching 11 bases. The CDR3 has 15 amino acids. With V trimmed by 10 bases and J by 7 bases, 14 bases remained unmatched. CDR1 and CDR2 (germline): MNHEY, SMNVEV (reference sequence). The CDR3, as DNA: TGTGCCACACGAACCCCCGGGACAGGGGGTGGTGGCTACACCTTC. Its protein product is CATRTPGTGGGGYTF.

The J gene is TRBJ1-2, the V gene TRBV5-4; TRBD1 agrees at 7 bases. V was clipped by 0 bases and J by 4 bases; unmatched bases: 6. The CDR3 consists of 15 residues. Germline-derived CDR1 and CDR2 are SGHNT and YYREEE (reference sequence). The CDR3 spells CASSLGQGVLYGYTF. CDR3 in DNA: TGTGCCAGCAGCTTGGGGCAGGGGGTGCTCTATGGCTACACCTTC.

The J gene is TRBJ1-6, the V gene TRBV2; 10 nucleotides match TRBD1. Germline trimming cut 11 bases from V and 10 bases from J; bases unmatched to any gene: 11. The CDR3 is 14 residues long. CDR1 and CDR2 (germline): SNHLY, FYNNEI. For the CDR3, the DNA is TGTGCCCTCTCGGTCGGGACAGGGGACTCACCCCTCCACTTT. The encoded protein is CALSVGTGDSPLHF.

The chain combines TRBV27 with TRBJ1-5; no reliable D call. Trimming removed 5 bases from V and 4 bases from J, with 12 bases in between. This CDR3 is 14 amino acids long. CDR1 is MNHEY and CDR2 is SMNVEV in the germline V gene (reference sequence). As DNA, the CDR3 is TGTGCCAGCAGTGAGTTTTCTTTTAATCAGCCCCAGCATTTT. This sequence encodes CASSEFSFNQPQHF.

The gene calls are TRBV13 and TRBJ2-3, with 11 bases fitting TRBD2. Germline CDR1 reads PRHDT; CDR2 reads FYEKMQ (reference sequence). Losses at the gene ends were 2 bases for V and 0 bases for J; bases not matched to a gene: 16. The CDR3 spans 21 residues. The CDR3 nucleotides are TGTGCCAGCAGCTTATTTGCCTTGGGTAGCGGGGGGGAGACTAGCACAGATACGCAGTATTTT. Translating it yields CASSLFALGSGGETSTDTQYF.

V usage is TRBV11-2 and J usage is TRBJ2-5; possibly TRBD1 for D (6 bases). Germline values: CDR1 SGHAT, CDR2 FQNNGV. The CDR3 is 13 residues long. V lost 5 bases to trimming and J lost 0 bases, with 7 bases between them. The CDR3 sequence: CASSRDNQETQYF. The CDR3 DNA is TGTGCCAGCAGCCGGGACAACCAAGAGACCCAGTACTTC.

V usage is TRBV5-1 and J usage is TRBJ1-6; D unresolved. Germline assignment: CDR1 SGHRS and CDR2 YFSETQ. The ends were cut back, 0 bases at V and 10 bases at J, with 11 bases in the middle. The CDR3 is made up of 14 amino acids. Written as DNA, the CDR3 is TGCGCCAGCAGCTTGGATATTGGGGAGTCACCCCTCCACTTT. It is translated as CASSLDIGESPLHF.

The genes are TRBV12-3 or TRBV12-4 and TRBJ1-2, with D maybe TRBD1 (6 bases). V lost 5 bases to trimming and J lost 8 bases, with 12 bases between them. The CDR3 loop spans 12 amino acids. The CDR3 is CASSPTGLGYTF. CDR3 DNA sequence: TGTGCCAGCAGTCCCACAGGGTTGGGCTACACCTTC.

The V call is TRBV9, the J call TRBJ1-2; D is uncertain. The CDR3 runs to 14 residues. Per the germline V gene, CDR1 is SGDLS and CDR2 is YYNGEE. Trimming stripped 0 bases from V and 2 bases from J, with 8 bases between. Here the CDR3 DNA reads TGTGCCAGCAGCGTAGGGGGAGGGAACTATGGCTACACCTTC. Amino acid sequence: CASSVGGGNYGYTF.

The genes are TRBV6-5 and TRBJ1-1; D ambiguous. CDR1 is MNHEY, CDR2 SVGAGI, per germline. The CDR3 runs to 12 residues. Trimming pared 4 bases from V and 0 bases from J, leaving 3 bases between. The CDR3 is CASSSVNTEAFF. The CDR3 DNA follows: TGTGCCAGCAGTTCTGTGAACACTGAAGCTTTCTTT.

This sequence joins TRBV6-5 and TRBJ1-4; 7 bases agree with TRBD1. Trimming cost V 7 bases and J 4 bases; bases outside gene matches: 6. Germline-derived CDR1 and CDR2 are MNHEY and SVGAGI. This CDR3 is built from 14 residues. The CDR3 DNA is TGTGCCAGCATTTCGAGGGACAGTAATGAAAAACTGTTTTTT. It translates to CASISRDSNEKLFF.

The CDR3 DNA is TGCGCCAGCAGCCAAGTTTACAGTGCAGACACTGAAGCTTTCTTT. Translating gives CASSQVYSADTEAFF. The chain uses TRBV4-3 and TRBJ1-1; no clear D gene. The CDR3 is 15 amino acids. V was pared by 1 base and J by 3 bases, with 12 bases between. The germline V gene has CDR1 LGHNA and CDR2 YSLEER.